What follows are 26 T cell receptor beta chains derived from one specimen sequenced in a study of blood T cell repertoires in COVID-19. Measured with immunoSEQ multiplex PCR; TCRdb has only the in-frame clones, and not every one. The sample holds about 280,000 clones, under 90% seen once. The sample comprised PBMCs or T cells enriched from blood (not recorded which). Source of these receptors: a woman aged 60-70 years who had recovered from COVID-19.

This rearrangement joins TRBV15 to TRBJ1-1, with TRBD1 matching over 9 bases. The germline V gene has CDR1 LNHNV and CDR2 YYDKDF (reference sequence). The CDR3 covers 15 residues. With V trimmed by 4 bases and J by 3 bases, 6 bases remained unmatched. DNA for the CDR3: TGTGCCACCAGCAAAAACAGGGACAGGGACACTGAAGCTTTCTTT. It encodes CATSKNRDRDTEAFF.

This chain connects TRBV4-1 to TRBJ1-5; TRBD1 aligns across 8 bases. CDR3 length: 14 amino acids. The ends lost 3 bases at V and 3 bases at J; junction bases unmatched: 1. Germline values: CDR1 MGHRA, CDR2 YSYEKL. The CDR3 sequence is CASSQDRVNQPQHF. CDR3 in DNA: TGCGCCAGCAGCCAGGACAGGGTCAATCAGCCCCAGCATTTT.

The rearrangement uses TRBV4-1 and TRBJ1-1; 10 nucleotides agree with TRBD1. This CDR3 has 16 residues. With 1 base clipped from V and 4 bases from J, the junction kept 6 bases outside the gene matches. In germline, CDR1 is MGHRA, CDR2 YSYEKL. The CDR3 region has the DNA TGCGCCAGCAGCCAAGCTGGACAGGGGGGTGGCACTGAAGCTTTCTTT. This codes for CASSQAGQGGGTEAFF.

CDR3 region: CASSYSPVNEQFF. The CDR3 DNA reads TGTGCCAGCAGTTACTCCCCGGTGAATGAGCAGTTCTTC. This chain connects TRBV6-5 to TRBJ2-1; no clear D gene. CDR1 MNHEY and CDR2 SVGAGI come from the germline V gene. Trimming left V 0 bases short and J 7 bases short, with 7 bases between. This CDR3 comprises 13 residues.

J is TRBJ1-2 and V is TRBV28, with TRBD1 matching over 7 bases. From germline, CDR1 is MDHEN and CDR2 SYDVKM. The CDR3 loop spans 16 amino acids. Trimming at V came to 2 bases and at J to 4 bases, leaving 10 bases not matched to a gene. This chain's CDR3 is CASSLVSPGTAYGYTF. The CDR3 DNA reads as TGTGCCAGCAGTTTAGTTTCGCCCGGGACAGCCTATGGCTACACCTTC.

The chain uses TRBV5-6 and TRBJ1-1; D not resolved. V was trimmed by 0 bases and J by 2 bases, leaving 11 bases between them. Germline lookup yields CDR1 SGHDT and CDR2 YYEEEE. The CDR3 has 15 residues. The CDR3 DNA is TGTGCCAGCAGCTTGGCGAGGCAGCTTAACACTGAAGCTTTCTTT. This translates into CASSLARQLNTEAFF.

The chain is built from TRBV14 and TRBJ1-6, with D tentatively TRBD1 (6 bases). Germline lookup yields CDR1 SGHDN and CDR2 FVKESK. The V end was cut by 0 bases, the J end by 10 bases, with 13 bases between. The CDR3 sequence is 15 residues long. The DNA of the CDR3 is TGTGCCAGCAGCCAAGAGCGGGGGCGTTGGTCACCCCTCCACTTT. Its translation: CASSQERGRWSPLHF.

The chain recombines TRBV12-3 or TRBV12-4 with TRBJ1-2; no clear D gene. CDR3 length: 13 amino acids. V lost 6 bases to trimming and J lost 6 bases, with 14 bases between them. The CDR3 nucleotides read TGTGCCAGCAGCCGAGCGGGGATAGATGGCTACACCTTC. Its protein product is CASSRAGIDGYTF.

This chain links TRBV5-1 with TRBJ1-4; D gene uncertain. CDR1 is SGHRS, CDR2 YFSETQ, per germline. Trimming shortened V by 6 bases and J by 0 bases, and 12 bases separated the two germline ends. This CDR3 is 15 amino acids long. The CDR3, as DNA: TGCGCCAGCACCATAAGCCTGGCAACTAATGAAAAACTGTTTTTT. Translation gives CASTISLATNEKLFF.

The CDR3 DNA reads TGCGCCAGCAGCTTGAACTGGAGCCCTGATTATGGCTACACCTTC. Protein sequence: CASSLNWSPDYGYTF. This chain joins TRBV5-1 and TRBJ1-2; D remains unclear. Germline CDR1 and CDR2: SGHRS and YFSETQ. V was clipped by 1 base and J by 5 bases, with 15 bases between them. This CDR3 contains 15 residues.

The chain recombines TRBV9 with TRBJ1-1; 7 nucleotides match TRBD1. The CDR3 spans 16 residues. Germline loops: CDR1 SGDLS, CDR2 YYNGEE. V was pared by 2 bases and J by 0 bases, with 7 bases of the junction left unmatched. The CDR3 DNA follows: TGTGCCAGCAGCGTCGCAGGGGGATTCATGAACACTGAAGCTTTCTTT. Translated: CASSVAGGFMNTEAFF.

The rearrangement joins TRBV11-2 to TRBJ2-7; D possibly corresponds to TRBD2 (5 bases). The CDR3 is 14 amino acids. Per germline, CDR1 SGHAT and CDR2 FQNNGV. The V and J ends lost 0 bases and 6 bases respectively, with 12 bases between them. CDR3 sequence reads: CASSLERLTTEQYF. The CDR3 nucleotides are TGTGCCAGCAGCTTAGAGAGGCTGACTACCGAGCAGTACTTC.

This clone was detected only once. The gene calls are TRBV7-9 and TRBJ2-3, with 12 bases fitting TRBD2. This CDR3 comprises 18 residues. Germline V CDR1 and CDR2: SEHNR, FQNEAQ (reference sequence). J gave up 2 bases and V 1 base, and 7 bases lay outside the gene matches. The CDR3 sequence: CASSLVEGLAGPTDTQYF. The CDR3 nucleotides are TGTGCCAGCAGCTTAGTAGAAGGACTAGCGGGACCCACAGATACGCAGTATTTT.

The V gene is TRBV27, the J gene TRBJ1-2, with a tentative D call TRBD1 (5 bases). Per the germline V gene, CDR1 is MNHEY and CDR2 is SMNVEV (reference sequence). The CDR3 consists of 16 residues. V was clipped by 5 bases and J by 5 bases, with 21 bases between them. The CDR3 nucleotides are TGTGCCAGCAGTCCCGCACGGGGGGGAGGATGGTATGGCTACACCTTC. Its translation: CASSPARGGGWYGYTF.

The chain combines TRBV5-8 with TRBJ1-1; 12 positions agree with TRBD1. There are 17 residues in the CDR3. V was clipped by 7 bases and J by 6 bases; unmatched bases: 16. CDR1 is SGHTS, CDR2 YDEGEE, per germline. The CDR3 loop reads CASCPGTGGGGRPEAFF. The CDR3 DNA follows: TGTGCCAGCTGCCCGGGGACAGGGGGCGGGGGAAGGCCTGAAGCTTTCTTT.

The chain combines TRBV3-1 (or the pseudogene TRBV3-2) with TRBJ1-1; TRBD1 matches at 8 bases. The length of the CDR3 is 15 residues. CDR1 and CDR2 (germline): LGHDT, YNNKEL (reference sequence). J gave up 2 bases and V 3 bases, and 5 bases lay outside the gene matches. The CDR3 DNA reads as TGTGCCAGCAGCCACCATGGACAGGGAAACACTGAAGCTTTCTTT. Translation gives CASSHHGQGNTEAFF.

This chain joins TRBV10-3 and TRBJ1-5, with D perhaps TRBD1 (5 bases). Germline-derived CDR1 and CDR2 are ENHRY and SYGVKD. This CDR3 spans 12 amino acids. The V end was cut by 8 bases, the J end by 1 base, with 6 bases between. The CDR3 sequence is CAIRGSNQPQHF. The CDR3 DNA is TGTGCCATCCGGGGGAGCAATCAGCCCCAGCATTTT.

The rearrangement uses TRBV10-2 and TRBJ2-3; D is ambiguous. Looked up from germline, CDR1 is WSHSY and CDR2 is SAAADI. Between the trimmed V and J ends, which lost 5 bases and 6 bases, there was a span of 12 bases. The CDR3 is 13 residues long. The CDR3 coding sequence is TGCGCCAGCAGTCAAGTACTCCGGGATACGCAGTATTTT. The encoded protein is CASSQVLRDTQYF.

The V call is TRBV18, the J call TRBJ1-1; D perhaps matches TRBD1 (6 bases). The V gene's germline CDR1 is KGHSH and CDR2 LQKENI. CDR3 length: 16 residues. Trimming cost V 5 bases and J 3 bases, with 19 bases left between them. DNA of the CDR3: TGTGCCAGCTCAACCAACCCACAGGGTTCGGACACTGAAGCTTTCTTT. The encoded protein is CASSTNPQGSDTEAFF. The variable domain in full, with the rest retrieved from reference TRBV18 and TRBJ1-1, is NAGVMQNPRHLVRRRGQEARLRCSPMKGHSHVYWYRQLPEEGLKFMVYLQKENIIDESGMPKERFSAEFPKEGPSILRIQQVVRGDSAAYFCASSTNPQGSDTEAFFGQGTRLTVV.

This chain joins TRBV12-3 or TRBV12-4 and TRBJ1-3; no definite D call. Trimming took 7 bases from V and 4 from J, leaving 11 bases between them. The CDR3 has 13 residues. CDR3 sequence (DNA): TGTGCCAGCACTTTGATTCAGGGAAACACCATATATTTT. Translation gives CASTLIQGNTIYF.

The V and J genes are TRBV24-1 and TRBJ1-4; TRBD1 matches at 7 bases. The CDR3 spans 16 residues. Germline V gene lookup returns CDR1 KGHDR and CDR2 SFDVKD. The trim removed 9 bases at V and 6 bases at J, leaving 15 bases unmatched. The CDR3 DNA reads TGTGCCACCGGGGCGTCGGGACAGTTGACTTATGAAAAACTGTTTTTT. Translating it yields CATGASGQLTYEKLFF.

V usage is TRBV28 and J usage is TRBJ1-1; TRBD1 agrees at 8 bases. Germline trimming cut 6 bases from V and 10 bases from J; bases unmatched to any gene: 19. The CDR3 sequence is 16 residues long. The germline CDR1 and CDR2 sequences are MDHEN and SYDVKM. CDR3: CASSPGSGTGIPGAFF. The CDR3 nucleotides read TGTGCCAGCAGCCCCGGGTCCGGGACAGGAATCCCGGGAGCTTTCTTT. Full variable domain (outside the CDR3, taken from reference TRBV28 and TRBJ1-1): DVKVTQSSRYLVKRTGEKVFLECVQDMDHENMFWYRQDPGLGLRLIYFSYDVKMKEKGDIPEGYSVSREKKERFSLILESASTNQTSMYLCASSPGSGTGIPGAFFGQGTRLTVV.

The J gene is TRBJ2-7, the V gene TRBV2; tentatively, D is TRBD2 (5 bases). Trimming took 3 bases from V and 5 from J, leaving 20 bases between them. CDR1 and CDR2 (germline): SNHLY, FYNNEI. The CDR3 is 16 amino acids. In DNA form, the CDR3 reads TGTGCCAGCAGTGATCAGTCGCGGAGGCTTTCGGACGAGCAGTACTTC. Encoded protein: CASSDQSRRLSDEQYF.

V usage is TRBV2 and J usage is TRBJ1-5, with 9 bases identical to TRBD1. J was trimmed by 4 bases and V by 4 bases; bases with no gene match: 8. Germline V CDR1 and CDR2: SNHLY, FYNNEI. This CDR3 region has 16 residues. In DNA, the CDR3 is TGTGCCAGCAGTGGAACCGGGACAGGGCCGAATCAGCCCCAGCATTTT. Amino acids: CASSGTGTGPNQPQHF.

This clone has a handful of counts. The J gene is TRBJ2-2, the V gene TRBV2; 9 bases map to TRBD2. CDR3 size: 17 residues. Germline assignment: CDR1 SNHLY and CDR2 FYNNEI. Unmatched junction bases numbered 6, after V lost 3 bases and J lost 1 base. The CDR3 loop reads CASSDIAGARNTGELFF. CDR3 nucleotide sequence: TGTGCCAGCAGTGACATAGCGGGGGCCAGGAACACCGGGGAGCTGTTTTTT.

This clone was seen a single time. The genes are TRBV19 and TRBJ2-3; D uncertain. The germline CDR1 and CDR2 sequences are LNHDA and SQIVND (reference sequence). V lost 3 bases, J lost 6 bases, and 19 bases lay in between. The CDR3 contains 16 residues. CDR3 amino acids: CASSIKSRFHGDTQYF. The CDR3 nucleotides are TGTGCCAGTAGTATTAAGTCTCGCTTCCACGGGGATACGCAGTATTTT.